This T cell receptor beta chain was documented in a study of spatial heterogeneity in lung cancer. This clonotype showed up many times. The sample's time point: sample taken at primary tumor resection. Extraction of whole RNA from tumor, nontumor lung or frozen PBMC preceded unsorted sequencing. Patients with untreated early-stage non-small cell lung cancer, numbering roughly 69, were the donors. TCRdb re-called the 5' RACE reads with MiXCR, one entry per CDR3 protein. Among under 2,000 distinct CDR3 sequences listed, roughly 23% were seen once. CDR1 is SGHNT, CDR2 YYREEE, per germline (reference sequence). The CDR3 contains 11 residues. V shed 0 bases and J shed 3 bases, with 0 bases lying between them.

The sequenced sample was PBMCs, obtained at surgery. This chain links TRBV5-4 with TRBJ2-5; D gene ambiguous. The receptor's source is a male donor with early-stage non-small cell lung cancer. CDR3 nucleotides: TGTGCCAGCAGCTTGGAAGAGACCCAGTACTTC. Its translation: CASSLEETQYF. The variable domain in full, completed from reference TRBV5-4 and TRBJ2-5, reads ETGVTQSPTHLIKTRGQQVTLRCSSQSGHNTVSWYQQALGQGPQFIFQYYREEENGRGNFPPRFSGLQFPNYSSELNVNALELDDSALYLCASSLEETQYFGPGTRLLVL.